A single T cell receptor (beta chain) is shown here with its context. From RNA, the CDR3 regions of TCR beta chains were amplified and sequenced. An opening RT-PCR round employed HTBI primers and preceded a second-round multiplex PCR. TCRdb redid the calling of the multiplex PCR reads with MiXCR, one entry per CDR3 protein. This table has around 590,000 distinct CDR3 sequences, roughly 40% appearing once. These data originate in a study of Graves' ophthalmopathy and Graves' hyperthyroidism. Germline values: CDR1 SEHNR, CDR2 FQNEAQ (reference sequence). Trimming left V 1 base short and J 1 base short, with 13 bases between. The CDR3 is made up of 17 amino acids.

The sequenced material came from peripheral blood or thyroid tissue (not recorded which). This TCR derives from an adult man with Graves' hyperthyroidism. The J gene is TRBJ2-2, the V gene TRBV7-9; weak D call: TRBD2 (6 bases). The CDR3 DNA reads TGTGCCAGCAGCTTAGAACGGCTAGCGAGGAACACCGGGGAGCTGTTTTTT. It codes for CASSLERLARNTGELFF.